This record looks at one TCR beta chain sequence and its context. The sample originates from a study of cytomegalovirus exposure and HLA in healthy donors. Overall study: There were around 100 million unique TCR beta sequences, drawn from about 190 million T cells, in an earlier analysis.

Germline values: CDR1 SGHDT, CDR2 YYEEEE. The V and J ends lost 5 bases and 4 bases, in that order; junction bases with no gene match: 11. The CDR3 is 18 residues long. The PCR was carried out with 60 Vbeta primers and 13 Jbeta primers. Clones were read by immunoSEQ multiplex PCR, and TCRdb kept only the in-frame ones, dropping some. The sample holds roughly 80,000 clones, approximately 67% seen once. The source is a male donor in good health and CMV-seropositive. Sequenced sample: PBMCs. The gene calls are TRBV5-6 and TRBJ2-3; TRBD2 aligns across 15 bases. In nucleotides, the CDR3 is TGTGCCAGCAGTTACCCTTGGACTAGCGGGAGGGGGCCAGATACGCAGTATTTT. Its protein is CASSYPWTSGRGPDTQYF.